This T cell receptor (beta chain) was sequenced during a study of cytomegalovirus exposure and HLA in healthy donors. While the first cohort had 700 or so subjects, the donors belonged to the separate validation cohort of about 120 subjects. V dropped 3 bases and J dropped 7 bases, with 8 bases sitting between them. The CDR3 covers 11 residues. Germline CDR1 SGHNT, CDR2 YYREEE (reference sequence). Repertoires were generated with immunoSEQ multiplex PCR, while TCRdb's copy carries only in-frame clones and drops some. Of 150,000 to 200,000 clones listed, around nine tenths are singletons. The sample consisted of PBMCs. This clonotype was obtained from a man under 40 in good health and CMV-seropositive. This chain joins TRBV5-4 and TRBJ2-7; D is perhaps TRBD2 (5 bases). The CDR3 region is CASSYTGEQYF. The CDR3 DNA reads as TGTGCCAGCAGCTACACGGGAGAGCAGTACTTC.